This T cell receptor (beta chain) was sequenced during a study of regulatory T cells in long-lasting Graves disease. Time point indicated: persistent/refractory GD, antithyroid drugs over 5 years with positive TRAb. PBMCs were the source of the RNA used for TCR sequencing. CDR3 regions were amplified by Arm-PCR using iRepertoire HTBI primers to build TCR beta libraries. TCRdb redid the calling of the multiplex PCR reads with MiXCR, one entry per CDR3 protein. The sample includes about 470,000 distinct CDR3 sequences, roughly 21% of them seen just once. The clonotype comes from a female donor with Graves disease. The sequenced sample was peripheral blood mononuclear cells (PBMCs), obtained when the disease was refractory, from a patient treated with antithyroid drugs.

CDR3 sequence: CASTVDRVMDEQFF. CDR3 nucleotide sequence: TGTGCCAGCACCGTTGACAGGGTTATGGATGAGCAGTTCTTC. The rearrangement joins TRBV19 to TRBJ2-1; the match to TRBD1 covers 7 bases. Germline CDR1 reads LNHDA; CDR2 reads SQIVND (reference sequence). V lost 9 bases, J lost 8 bases, and 13 bases stayed unmatched. This CDR3 spans 14 amino acids.